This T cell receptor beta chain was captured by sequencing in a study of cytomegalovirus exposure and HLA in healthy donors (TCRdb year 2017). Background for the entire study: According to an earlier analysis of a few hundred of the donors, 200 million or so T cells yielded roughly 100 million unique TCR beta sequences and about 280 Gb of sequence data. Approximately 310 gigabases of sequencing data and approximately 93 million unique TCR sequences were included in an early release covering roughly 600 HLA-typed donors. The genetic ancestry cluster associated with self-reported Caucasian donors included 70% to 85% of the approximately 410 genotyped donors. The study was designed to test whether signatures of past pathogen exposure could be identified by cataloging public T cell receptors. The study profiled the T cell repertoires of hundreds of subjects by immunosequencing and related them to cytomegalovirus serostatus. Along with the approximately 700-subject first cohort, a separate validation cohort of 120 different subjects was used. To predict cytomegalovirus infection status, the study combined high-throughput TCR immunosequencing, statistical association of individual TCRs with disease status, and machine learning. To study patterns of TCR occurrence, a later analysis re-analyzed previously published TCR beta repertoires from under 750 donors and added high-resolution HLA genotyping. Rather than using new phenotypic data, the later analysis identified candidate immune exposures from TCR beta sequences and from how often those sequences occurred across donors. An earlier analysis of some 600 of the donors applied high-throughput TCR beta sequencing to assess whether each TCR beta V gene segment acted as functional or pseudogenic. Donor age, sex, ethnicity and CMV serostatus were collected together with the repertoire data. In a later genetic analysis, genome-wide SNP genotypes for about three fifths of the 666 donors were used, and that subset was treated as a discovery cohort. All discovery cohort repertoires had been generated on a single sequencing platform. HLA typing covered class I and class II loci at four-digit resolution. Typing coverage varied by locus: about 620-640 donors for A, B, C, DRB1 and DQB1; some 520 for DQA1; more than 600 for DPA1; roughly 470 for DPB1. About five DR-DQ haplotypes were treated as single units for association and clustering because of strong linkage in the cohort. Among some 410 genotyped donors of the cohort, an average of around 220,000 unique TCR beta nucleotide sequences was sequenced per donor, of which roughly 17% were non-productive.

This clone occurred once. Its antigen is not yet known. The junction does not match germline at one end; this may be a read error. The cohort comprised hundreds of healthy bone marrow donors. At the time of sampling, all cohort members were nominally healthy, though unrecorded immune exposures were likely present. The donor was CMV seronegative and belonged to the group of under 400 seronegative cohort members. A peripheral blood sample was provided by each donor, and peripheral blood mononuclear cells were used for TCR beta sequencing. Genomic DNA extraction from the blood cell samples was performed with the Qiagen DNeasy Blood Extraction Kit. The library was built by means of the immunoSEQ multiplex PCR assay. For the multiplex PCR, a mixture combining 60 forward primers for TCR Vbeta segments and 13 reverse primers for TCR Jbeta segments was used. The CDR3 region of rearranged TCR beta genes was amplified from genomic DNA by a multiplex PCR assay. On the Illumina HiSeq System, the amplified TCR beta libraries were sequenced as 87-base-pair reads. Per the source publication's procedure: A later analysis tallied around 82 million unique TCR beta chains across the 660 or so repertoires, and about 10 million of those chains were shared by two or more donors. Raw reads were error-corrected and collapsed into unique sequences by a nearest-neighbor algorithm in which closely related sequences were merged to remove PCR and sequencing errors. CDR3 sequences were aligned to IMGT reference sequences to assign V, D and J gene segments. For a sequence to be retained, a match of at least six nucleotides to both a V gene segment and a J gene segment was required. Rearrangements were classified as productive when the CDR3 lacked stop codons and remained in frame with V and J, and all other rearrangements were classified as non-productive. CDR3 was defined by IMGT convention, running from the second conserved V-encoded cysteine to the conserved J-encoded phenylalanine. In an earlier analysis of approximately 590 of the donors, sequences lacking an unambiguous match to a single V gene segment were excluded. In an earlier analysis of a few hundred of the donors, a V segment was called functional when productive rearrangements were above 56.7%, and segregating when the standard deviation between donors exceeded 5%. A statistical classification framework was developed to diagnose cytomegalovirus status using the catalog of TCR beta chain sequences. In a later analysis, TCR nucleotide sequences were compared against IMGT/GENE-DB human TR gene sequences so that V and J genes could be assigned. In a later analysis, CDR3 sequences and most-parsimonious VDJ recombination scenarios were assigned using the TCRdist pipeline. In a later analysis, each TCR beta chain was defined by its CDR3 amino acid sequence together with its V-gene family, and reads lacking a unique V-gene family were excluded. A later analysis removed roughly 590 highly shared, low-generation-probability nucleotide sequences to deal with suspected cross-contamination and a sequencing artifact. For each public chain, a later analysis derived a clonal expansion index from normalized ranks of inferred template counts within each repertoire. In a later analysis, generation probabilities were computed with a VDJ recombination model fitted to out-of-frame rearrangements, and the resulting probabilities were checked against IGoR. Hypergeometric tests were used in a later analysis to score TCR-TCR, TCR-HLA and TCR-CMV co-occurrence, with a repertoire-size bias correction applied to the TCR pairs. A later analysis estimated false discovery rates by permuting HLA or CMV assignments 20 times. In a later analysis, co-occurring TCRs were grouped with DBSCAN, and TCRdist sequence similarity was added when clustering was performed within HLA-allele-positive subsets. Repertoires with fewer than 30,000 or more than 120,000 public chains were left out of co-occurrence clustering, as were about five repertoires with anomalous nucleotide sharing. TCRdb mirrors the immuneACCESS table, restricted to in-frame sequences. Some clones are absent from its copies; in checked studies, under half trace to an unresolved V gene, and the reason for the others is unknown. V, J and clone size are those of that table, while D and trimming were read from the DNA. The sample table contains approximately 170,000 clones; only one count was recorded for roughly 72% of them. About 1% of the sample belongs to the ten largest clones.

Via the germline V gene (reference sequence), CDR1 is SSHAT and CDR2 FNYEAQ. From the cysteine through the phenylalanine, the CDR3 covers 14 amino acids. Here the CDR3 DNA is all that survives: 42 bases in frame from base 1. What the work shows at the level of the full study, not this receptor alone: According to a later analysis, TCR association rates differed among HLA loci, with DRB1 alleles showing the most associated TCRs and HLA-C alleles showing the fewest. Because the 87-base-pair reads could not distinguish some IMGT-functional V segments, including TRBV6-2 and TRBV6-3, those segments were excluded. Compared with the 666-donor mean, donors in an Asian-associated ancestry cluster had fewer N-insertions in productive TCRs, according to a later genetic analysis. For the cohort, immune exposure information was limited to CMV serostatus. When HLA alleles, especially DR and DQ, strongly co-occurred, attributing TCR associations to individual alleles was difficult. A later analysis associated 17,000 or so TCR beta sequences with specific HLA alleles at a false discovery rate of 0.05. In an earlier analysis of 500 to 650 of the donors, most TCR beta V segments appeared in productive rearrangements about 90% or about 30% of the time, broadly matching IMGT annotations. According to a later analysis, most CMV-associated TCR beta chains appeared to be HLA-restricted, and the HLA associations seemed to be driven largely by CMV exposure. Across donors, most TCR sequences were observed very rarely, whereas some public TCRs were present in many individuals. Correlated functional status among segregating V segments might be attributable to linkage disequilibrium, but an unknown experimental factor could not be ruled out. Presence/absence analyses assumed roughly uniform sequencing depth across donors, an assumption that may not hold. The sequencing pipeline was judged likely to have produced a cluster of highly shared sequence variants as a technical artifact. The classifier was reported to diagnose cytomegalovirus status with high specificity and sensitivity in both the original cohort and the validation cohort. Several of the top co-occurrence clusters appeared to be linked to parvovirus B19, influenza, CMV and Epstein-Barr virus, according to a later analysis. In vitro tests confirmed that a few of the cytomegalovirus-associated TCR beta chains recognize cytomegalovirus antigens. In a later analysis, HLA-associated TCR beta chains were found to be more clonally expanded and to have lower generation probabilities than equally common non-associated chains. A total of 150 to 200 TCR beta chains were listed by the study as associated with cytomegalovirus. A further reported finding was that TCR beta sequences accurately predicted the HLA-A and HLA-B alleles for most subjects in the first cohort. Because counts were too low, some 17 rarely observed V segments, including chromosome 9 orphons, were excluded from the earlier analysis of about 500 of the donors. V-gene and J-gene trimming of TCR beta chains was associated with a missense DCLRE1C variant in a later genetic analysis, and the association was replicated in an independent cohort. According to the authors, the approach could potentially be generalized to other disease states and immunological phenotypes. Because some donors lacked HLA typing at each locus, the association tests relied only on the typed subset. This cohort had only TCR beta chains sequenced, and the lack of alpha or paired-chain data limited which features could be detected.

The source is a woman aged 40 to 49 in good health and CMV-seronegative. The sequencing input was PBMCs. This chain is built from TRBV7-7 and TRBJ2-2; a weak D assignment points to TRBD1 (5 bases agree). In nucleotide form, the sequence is TGTGCTAGCAGCTTAGCACAGGACACCGGGGAGCTGTTTTTT. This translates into CASSLAQDTGELFF.